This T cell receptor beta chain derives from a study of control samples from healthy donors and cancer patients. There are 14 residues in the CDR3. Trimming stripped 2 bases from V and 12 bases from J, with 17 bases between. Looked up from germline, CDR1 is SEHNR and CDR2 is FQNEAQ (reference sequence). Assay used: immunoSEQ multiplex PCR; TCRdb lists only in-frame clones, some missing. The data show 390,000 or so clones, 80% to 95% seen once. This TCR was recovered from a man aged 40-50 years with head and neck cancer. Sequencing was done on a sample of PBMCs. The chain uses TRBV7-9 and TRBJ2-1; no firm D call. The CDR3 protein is CASSLNTDPKGQFF. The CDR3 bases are TGTGCCAGCAGCTTAAATACGGACCCCAAAGGGCAGTTCTTC.